One T cell receptor beta chain is described in this entry. Its antigen remains unknown. This entry comes from a study of T cell responses to AZD1222 COVID-19 vaccine. The CDR3 consists of 14 residues. Sequencing was performed with immunoSEQ multiplex PCR; in TCRdb, only in-frame clones are kept and a portion is missing. Of roughly 120,000 clones in the sample, about 88% are singletons; the top ten hold about a sixth. Study findings and constraints: Spike was spanned by vaccine-associated CD4 TCRs, which were dominant at 160-218 and 743-854. Spike-specific TCR depth and breadth grew after two AZD1222 doses. Baseline seropositives among AZD1222 recipients totaled only six.

This rearrangement joins TRBV12-2 to TRBJ2-1; TRBD2, as called in the table, went unchecked against the DNA. TRBV12-2 is a pseudogene segment. The receptor was derived from an adult in good health. The specimen comprised peripheral blood, sampled on day 0 of AZD1222 vaccination. The CDR3 loop reads CASQAGESCNEQFF. In nucleotides, the CDR3 is TGTGCAAGTCAGGCGGGAGAGAGTTGCAATGAGCAGTTCTTC.